This is a list of T cell receptor beta chains from one sample in a study of cytomegalovirus exposure and HLA in healthy donors. The table came from immunoSEQ multiplex PCR; TCRdb's copy has only in-frame clones and leaves some out. The sample records approximately 160,000 clones, 77% being singletons. What was sequenced was PBMCs. Source of these receptors: a woman aged 25 to 39 in good health and CMV-seronegative. CDR3s include the opening cysteine and the closing phenylalanine or tryptophan. The D gene is left open where the match is weak. Clone size appears in some rows only: once, few, many, or a class for an expanded clone.

d_call,v_call,j_call,clone_size,cdr3_nt,cdr3_aa
TRBD1,TRBV5-4,TRBJ1-3,few,TGTGCCAGCAGCTTGGAGGGGACAGGCCGCTCTGGAAACACCATATATTTT,CASSLEGTGRSGNTIYF
.,TRBV5-1,TRBJ2-7,.,TGCGCCAGCAGCGTGTCACAGGGAAGGGGGTACGAGCAGTACTTC,CASSVSQGRGYEQYF
.,TRBV27,TRBJ1-1,.,TGTGCCAGCAGTTTATCGAAGACAGGGAACACTGAAGCTTTCTTT,CASSLSKTGNTEAFF
.,TRBV20-1,TRBJ1-2,.,TGCAGTGCTAGCGGTGGCTACACCTTC,CSASGGYTF
.,TRBV7-3,TRBJ2-3,.,TGTGCCAGCAGCTTAGGGACACCCCAAAACACAGATTCGCAGTATTTT,CASSLGTPQNTDSQYF
.,TRBV29-1,TRBJ1-2,.,TGCAGCTTTACTAAAACAGGGAACGGCTATGGCTACACCTTC,CSFTKTGNGYGYTF
TRBD2,TRBV4-2,TRBJ2-3,.,TGTGCCAGCAGCCGCACTAGCGGGGGTTACACAGATACGCAGTATTTT,CASSRTSGGYTDTQYF
.,TRBV18,TRBJ1-1,once,TGTGCCAGCTCACGGAGTGGGGCTCTCCTCGCTGAAGCTTTCTTT,CASSRSGALLAEAFF
TRBD2,TRBV5-1,TRBJ2-3,.,TGCGCCAGCAGCGATAATAGCGGGCGCGGCACAGATACGCAGTATTTT,CASSDNSGRGTDTQYF
TRBD1,TRBV28,TRBJ1-2,.,TGTGCCAGCACCCCCCAGGGGGTGCGTGGCTACACCTTC,CASTPQGVRGYTF
.,TRBV15,TRBJ2-5,once,TGTGCCACCAGCAGAGATGGGGGGGGCGGAGAGACCCAGTACTTC,CATSRDGGGGETQYF
.,TRBV5-1,TRBJ2-7,.,TGCGCCAGCAGCTTGACAGGGACGTCCCCCTACGAGCAGTACTTC,CASSLTGTSPYEQYF
TRBD1,TRBV5-7,TRBJ1-2,few,TGTGCCAGCAGCTCGCGCGTGGGGACAGGGGGAACTAACTATGGCTACACCTTC,CASSSRVGTGGTNYGYTF
.,TRBV29-1,TRBJ1-3,once,TGCAGCGCAACAGGGCGCTCTGGAAACACCATATATTTT,CSATGRSGNTIYF
.,TRBV4-1,TRBJ1-4,.,TGCGCCAGCAGCCAAGACCCCGTCTCAGGGCGCGAAAAACTGTTTTTT,CASSQDPVSGREKLFF
TRBD2,TRBV7-9,TRBJ2-1,.,TGTGCCAGCAGCTTGGGCCAGGGAGGGTTCGTTGAGCAGTTCTTC,CASSLGQGGFVEQFF
.,TRBV5-6,TRBJ2-7,.,TGTGCCAGCAGCTTGAGCGGCGAGCAGTACTTC,CASSLSGEQYF
.,TRBV7-9,TRBJ1-2,.,TGTGCCAGCAGCCCCGTGGCCAGGGTTGGCTACACCTTC,CASSPVARVGYTF
TRBD1,TRBV30,TRBJ1-5,.,TGTGCCTGGGGACAGGGGGCGGTAGATCAGCCCCAGCATTTT,CAWGQGAVDQPQHF
.,TRBV7-2,TRBJ1-1,.,TGTGCCAGCAGCTTGGCAACAGGGAGCAACACTGAAGCTTTCTTT,CASSLATGSNTEAFF
TRBD1,TRBV4-1,TRBJ2-1,.,TGCGCCAGCAGCCAGCTACAGGGGGCGAGCAATGAGCAGTTCTTC,CASSQLQGASNEQFF
TRBD2,TRBV7-8,TRBJ2-5,.,TGTGCCAGCAGCGCCCACCCTAGCGGGAGGGCCTTAAAGACCCAGTACTTC,CASSAHPSGRALKTQYF
TRBD1,TRBV29-1,TRBJ2-5,few,TGCAGCGTTGAACCCGGACAGGGTGGGGAGACCCAGTACTTC,CSVEPGQGGETQYF
TRBD1,TRBV10-3,TRBJ2-2,.,TGTGCCATCAGTGGCTCCGGGACAGGGCGAGGCGTGGAGCTGTTTTTT,CAISGSGTGRGVELFF